These 4 T cell receptor beta chains originate from one sample sequenced in a study of shared clonotypes between healthy human individuals. Method: immunoSEQ multiplex PCR; TCRdb's copy keeps in-frame clones and lacks some. This table holds about 2,500,000 clones, around 90% found once. Sequenced: naive CD4+ T cells sorted from blood. Specified subset: CD45RA+ positively selected. All receptors come from a man in his late teens or twenties in good health.

In this sample, this clone turned up a few times. V usage is TRBV9 and J usage is TRBJ1-4, with D maybe TRBD1 (5 bases). Trimming removed 3 bases at V and 9 bases at J, with 9 bases between. The germline V gene has CDR1 SGDLS and CDR2 YYNGEE. The CDR3 has 12 residues. CDR3 in DNA: TGTGCCAGCAGCGGGGAGGGGCAAAAACTGTTTTTT. Amino acid sequence: CASSGEGQKLFF.

V usage is TRBV5-6 and J usage is TRBJ1-6, with 8 bases matching TRBD1. The V gene's germline CDR1 is SGHDT and CDR2 YYEEEE. The CDR3 sequence is 16 residues long. Losses at the gene ends were 4 bases for V and 0 bases for J; bases not matched to a gene: 3. This chain's CDR3 is CASSKDRASYNSPLHF. The CDR3 nucleotides are TGTGCCAGCAGCAAGGACAGGGCCTCCTATAATTCACCCCTCCACTTT.

This sequence joins TRBV9 and TRBJ2-5; 7 nucleotides line up with TRBD2. CDR1 SGDLS and CDR2 YYNGEE come from the germline V gene. The CDR3 length is 16 residues. Trimming cost V 4 bases and J 2 bases; bases outside gene matches: 11. In DNA form, the CDR3 reads TGTGCCAGCAGCCCCCGGGCTAGCGGATCACAAGAGACCCAGTACTTC. As protein: CASSPRASGSQETQYF.

This clone was observed a single time. This chain uses TRBV2 with TRBJ1-1; D uncertain. This CDR3 region has 14 residues. The V gene's germline CDR1 is SNHLY and CDR2 FYNNEI. Trimming removed 5 bases at V and 4 bases at J, with 14 bases between. For the CDR3, the DNA is TGTGCCAGCAGTAGCCGAGAATCGCGCACTGAAGCTTTCTTT. Translating gives CASSSRESRTEAFF. The full variable domain, with the rest looked up from reference TRBV2 and TRBJ1-1, is EPEVTQTPSHQVTQMGQEVILRCVPISNHLYFYWYRQILGQKVEFLVSFYNNEISEKSEIFDDQFSVERPDGSNFTLKIRSTKLEDSAMYFCASSSRESRTEAFFGQGTRLTVV.